Detailed here is one TCR beta chain. The antigen is unknown. No infections or other immune events were documented during collection. The method was immunoSEQ multiplex PCR; TCRdb's version includes in-frame clones alone and lacks a portion of them. The sample consists of 81,000 or so clones, 80% to 85% of them appearing once. The sample originates from a study of identifying expanded T cells in peripheral blood. Study outcomes and limitations: Over about two and four weeks, about 15 and 19 clones changed, versus roughly 1.1 between replicates. Variance in clone template counts between approximately two-week samples significantly increased with total template count across all healthy donors.

Sequencing was performed on blood. The clonotype comes from a person between 18 and 75 years old in good health.

The CDR3 bases are TGTGCCAGCAGCTTAGGGCAGGGATTGTATCAGCCCCAGCATTTT. It specifies CASSLGQGLYQPQHF. V and J are TRBV7-9 and TRBJ1-5; maybe TRBD1 (5 bases). The germline CDR1 and CDR2 sequences are SEHNR and FQNEAQ (reference sequence). The CDR3 covers 15 residues. Trimming took off 1 base at V and 5 bases at J, with 12 bases between the two ends.